Presented here are 8 T cell receptor beta chains from one specimen sequenced in a study of blood T cell repertoires in COVID-19. The repertoire was sequenced with immunoSEQ multiplex PCR; TCRdb's copy has only in-frame clones and lacks some. The repertoire holds roughly 59,000 clones, with over 75% as singletons. The sequenced material came from peripheral blood. All receptors derive from a woman over 75 with acute or convalescent COVID-19.

The J gene is TRBJ1-1, the V gene TRBV7-9; 9 bases agree with TRBD1. The germline V gene encodes CDR1 SEHNR and CDR2 FQNEAQ (reference sequence). J was trimmed by 5 bases and V by 1 base; bases with no gene match: 2. The CDR3 extends over 14 amino acids. The CDR3 protein is CASSLGTGVTEAFF. The CDR3 DNA reads as TGTGCCAGCAGCTTAGGGACAGGGGTAACTGAAGCTTTCTTT.

This clone has more than one count but fewer than ten. This specimen includes other DNA sequences encoding the same CDR3. The V call is TRBV2, the J call TRBJ1-4; D remains unclear. The V end was cut by 4 bases, the J end by 0 bases, with 9 bases between. CDR1 and CDR2 from the germline V gene are SNHLY and FYNNEI. The CDR3 is 15 residues long. As DNA, the CDR3 is TGTGCCAGCAGTGGGACTCTTGCAACTAATGAAAAACTGTTTTTT. Its protein is CASSGTLATNEKLFF.

CDR3: CASSQVSGAPYNEQFF. CDR3 nucleotides: TGCGCCAGCAGCCAAGTATCCGGAGCTCCCTACAATGAGCAGTTCTTC. This sequence joins TRBV4-1 and TRBJ2-1; D is unclear. This CDR3 has 16 residues. V gave up 1 base and J gave up 2 bases, with 12 bases separating them. The germline CDR1 and CDR2 sequences are MGHRA and YSYEKL.

This clone was observed a single time. The V call is TRBV6-5, the J call TRBJ1-4; 7 bases match TRBD1. Germline V lookup: CDR1 MNHEY, CDR2 SVGAGI. The trim removed 0 bases at V and 7 bases at J, leaving 5 bases unmatched. The CDR3 is 15 residues long. The chain's CDR3 is CASSYSRQGGEKLFF. The DNA of the CDR3 is TGTGCCAGCAGTTACTCGAGACAGGGAGGTGAAAAACTGTTTTTT.

This chain joins TRBV14 and TRBJ2-7; D might be TRBD1 (6 bases). CDR1 and CDR2 from the germline V gene are SGHDN and FVKESK. V was cut by 1 base and J by 6 bases, with 16 bases left in between. The CDR3 covers 15 residues. The CDR3 DNA reads as TGTGCCAGCAGCCAAGTACAGGGTGTATTCGCCGAGCAGTACTTC. It yields the protein CASSQVQGVFAEQYF.

This chain joins TRBV28 and TRBJ1-2, with TRBD1 as a possible D gene (5 bases). The V end was cut by 4 bases, the J end by 7 bases, with 22 bases between. Germline CDR1 is MDHEN and CDR2 is SYDVKM. This CDR3 region has 16 residues. For the CDR3, the DNA is TGTGCCAGCAGTTCCGGCCCGGGGGGATCCCCGATTGGCTACACCTTC. Amino acid sequence: CASSSGPGGSPIGYTF.

The chain recombines TRBV6-5 with TRBJ2-1; D gene uncertain. This CDR3 has 14 residues. Germline V gene data show CDR1 as MNHEY and CDR2 as SVGAGI. V lost 6 bases and J lost 0, with 9 bases in between. The DNA of the CDR3 is TGTGCCAGCAGGTACAGCCTCTCCTACAATGAGCAGTTCTTC. Its protein is CASRYSLSYNEQFF.

This chain joins TRBV5-8 and TRBJ2-4, with 10 bases identical to TRBD1. The CDR3 consists of 16 residues. Germline CDR1 is SGHTS and CDR2 is YDEGEE. V was clipped by 3 bases and J by 0 bases; unmatched bases: 3. In nucleotides, the CDR3 is TGTGCCAGCAGCTCGGGACAGGGGCTAGCCAAAAACATTCAGTACTTC. This encodes CASSSGQGLAKNIQYF.